The 17 T cell receptor beta chains below come from one sample, sequenced in a study of T-cell memory formation after mild COVID-19. TCRdb fed the 5' RACE reads into MiXCR, producing one record per CDR3 protein. The sample consists of around 80,000 distinct CDR3 sequences, around 13% of them appearing once. The sequencing input was PBMCs or a T cell subset sorted from them (not recorded which). Receptor source: a man aged 18 to 35 who had mild COVID-19 (a few samples of this study predate the infection). Cell type and time point are not known.

The sample holds many counts of this clonotype. The chain is built from TRBV7-9 and TRBJ2-1; D possibly corresponds to TRBD2 (5 bases). Trimming removed 5 bases from V and 4 bases from J, with 15 bases in between. The germline V gene encodes CDR1 SEHNR and CDR2 FQNEAQ (reference sequence). The CDR3 is made up of 15 amino acids. CDR3 in DNA: TGTGCCAGCAGCCAAACTAGTGGGTCTTACAATGAGCAGTTCTTC. Its translation is CASSQTSGSYNEQFF.

This sequence joins TRBV2 and TRBJ1-4; 7 bases agree with TRBD1. The germline gives CDR1 SNHLY, CDR2 FYNNEI. The V segment lost 4 bases and the J segment 0 bases; nucleotides outside the gene matches: 5. The CDR3 runs 16 residues. CDR3 sequence: CASSVRGTATNEKLFF. DNA for the CDR3: TGTGCCAGCAGTGTTAGAGGGACAGCAACTAATGAAAAACTGTTTTTT.

V is TRBV19 and J is TRBJ1-2; 9 bases are shared with TRBD1. The junction had 7 bases not matched to a gene; V was cut back by 5 bases and J by 3 bases. This CDR3 is built from 15 residues. Per germline, CDR1 LNHDA and CDR2 SQIVND (reference sequence). The CDR3 reads CASSAPGQGYYGYTF. CDR3 nucleotide sequence: TGTGCCAGTAGTGCTCCGGGACAGGGATACTATGGCTACACCTTC.

This clonotype was observed a few times. The rearrangement links TRBV13 to TRBJ2-7; D is ambiguous. Trimming shortened V by 5 bases and J by 1 base, and 9 bases separated the two germline ends. The CDR3 is 13 residues long. Germline loops: CDR1 PRHDT, CDR2 FYEKMQ (reference sequence). CDR3 amino acids: CASSPARSYEQYV. CDR3 nucleotides: TGTGCCAGCAGCCCGGCCCGTTCCTACGAGCAGTACGTC.

The chain couples TRBV12-3 or TRBV12-4 to TRBJ2-3; tentative D call: TRBD2 (6 bases). The germline V and J ends were trimmed by 5 bases and 3 bases, with 18 bases remaining between them. The CDR3 totals 16 residues. This CDR3 reads CASSLLSSVGTDTQYF. The CDR3 DNA reads TGTGCCAGCAGTCTGCTATCTAGCGTGGGGACAGATACGCAGTATTTT.

This clonotype was counted a few times. The chain links TRBV21-1 to TRBJ1-1. TRBV21-1 is flagged as a pseudogene. This CDR3 region has 12 residues. CDR3 sequence reads: CASMGWNTEAFF. CDR3 in DNA: TGTGCCAGCATGGGTTGGAACACTGAAGCTTTCTTT.

The chain is built from TRBV12-3 or TRBV12-4 and TRBJ2-3, with 8 nucleotides matching TRBD2. The CDR3 runs to 14 residues. V was clipped by 4 bases and J by 0 bases; unmatched bases: 0. The CDR3 region has the DNA TGTGCCAGCAGTTCTAGCGGGAGCACAGATACGCAGTATTTT. Translated, it gives CASSSSGSTDTQYF.

The V gene is TRBV28, the J gene TRBJ1-2, with 9 bases identical to TRBD1. Per the germline V gene, CDR1 is MDHEN and CDR2 is SYDVKM. The CDR3 contains 14 residues. The ends lost 5 bases at V and 8 bases at J; junction bases unmatched: 9. For the CDR3, the DNA is TGTGCCAGCAGTCCAGGGACAGGGCAGGGGGGCTACACCTTC. The encoded protein is CASSPGTGQGGYTF.

V gene TRBV13 combines with J gene TRBJ1-1; D remains unclear. The CDR3 contains 13 residues. Germline CDR1 reads PRHDT; CDR2 reads FYEKMQ (reference sequence). V gave up 5 bases and J gave up 5 bases, with 12 bases separating them. The CDR3 loop is CASSPAPWTEAFF. The CDR3 bases are TGTGCCAGCAGCCCAGCCCCATGGACTGAAGCTTTCTTT.

This clonotype came up a few times. CDR3 coding DNA: TGTGCCAGCAGCCTCCGCGGTGGCGTGAGTGAAAAACTGTTTTTT. This sequence encodes CASSLRGGVSEKLFF. V and J are TRBV5-6 and TRBJ1-4; D is uncertain. Germline V gene sequence: CDR1 SGHDT, CDR2 YYEEEE. The CDR3 is made up of 15 amino acids. V was pared by 4 bases and J by 7 bases, with 17 bases between.

This clonotype was seen a handful of times. The chain carries TRBV29-1 and TRBJ2-1; D uncertain. Between the trimmed V and J ends, which lost 4 bases and 4 bases, there was a span of 11 bases. This CDR3 has 13 amino acids. Looked up from germline, CDR1 is SQVTM and CDR2 is ANQGSEA. CDR3 loop: CSVAGYRYNEQFF. The CDR3 nucleotides are TGCAGCGTTGCCGGATATCGGTACAATGAGCAGTTCTTC.

V and J are TRBV7-9 and TRBJ2-7; D unresolved. The CDR3 has 11 residues. Looked up from germline, CDR1 is SEHNR and CDR2 is FQNEAQ (reference sequence). V dropped 4 bases and J dropped 2 bases, with 3 bases sitting between them. CDR3 sequence reads: CASSSTYEQYV. The CDR3 DNA reads TGTGCCAGCAGCTCCACCTACGAGCAGTACGTC.

The chain employs TRBV11-2 and TRBJ2-7; D possibly corresponds to TRBD2 (5 bases). This CDR3 region has 12 residues. Germline V gene sequence: CDR1 SGHAT, CDR2 FQNNGV. V gave up 5 bases and J gave up 5 bases, with 10 bases separating them. CDR3 nucleotides: TGTGCCAGCAGCCCCCGGGGAAACGAGCAGTACTTC. Translated: CASSPRGNEQYF.

This clonotype was picked up a small number of times. The chain couples TRBV24-1 to TRBJ2-7; 8 bases line up with TRBD2. Germline-derived CDR1 and CDR2 are KGHDR and SFDVKD. J lost 3 bases, V lost 6 bases, and 9 bases had no gene match. The CDR3 is 15 amino acids. This CDR3 is CATSLRGAENYEQYF. The CDR3 DNA is TGTGCCACCAGTTTGCGGGGGGCCGAGAACTACGAGCAGTACTTC.

The V call is TRBV12-3 or TRBV12-4, the J call TRBJ2-5; 14 bases agree with TRBD2. The length of the CDR3 is 16 residues. The V gene end was trimmed by 8 bases and the J gene end by 4 bases; junction bases not matched to a gene: 9. The CDR3 DNA reads TGTGCCAGCGCAACGGGACTAGCGGGGGACCCAGAGACCCAGTACTTC. It encodes CASATGLAGDPETQYF.

This clonotype was found many times. This chain links TRBV20-1 with TRBJ2-7, with TRBD1 identical over 8 bases. Germline CDR1 is DFQATT and CDR2 is SNEGSKA (reference sequence). This CDR3 is built from 13 residues. CDR3 sequence: CSPRDRRSYEQYF. CDR3 DNA: TGCAGCCCTCGGGACAGGAGATCCTACGAGCAGTACTTC.

In this sample, this clonotype turned up a few times. DNA of the CDR3: TGTGCCAGCAGCCCTAAGATTGGTGCGGGGGGATTTAACTATGGCTACACCTTC. This codes for CASSPKIGAGGFNYGYTF. This rearrangement joins TRBV7-9 to TRBJ1-2; D is perhaps TRBD1 (5 bases). CDR1 SEHNR and CDR2 FQNEAQ come from the germline V gene (reference sequence). V was cut by 5 bases and J by 1 base, with 23 bases left in between. The CDR3 is 18 amino acids. Together with reference TRBV7-9 and TRBJ1-2, the CDR3 gives the full variable domain: DTGVSQNPRHKITKRGQNVTFRCDPISEHNRLYWYRQTLGQGPEFLTYFQNEAQLEKSRLLSDRFSAERPKGSFSTLEIQRTEQGDSAMYLCASSPKIGAGGFNYGYTFGSGTRLTVV.